Listed below are T cell receptor beta chains from one sample, sequenced in a study of PD-1 blockade in classical Hodgkin lymphoma. The repertoire was sequenced with immunoSEQ multiplex PCR; TCRdb's copy has only in-frame clones and lacks some. The data hold about 6,400 clones, with 86% observed a single time. The sample here was CD4+ T cells from blood, taken before the fourth cycle of nivolumab. The receptors were sampled from a human donor with classical Hodgkin lymphoma. CDR3s include the opening cysteine and the closing phenylalanine or tryptophan. The order of the fields is clone size, V gene, D gene, J gene, CDR3 DNA, CDR3 protein. A D gene is named only where the DNA matches it firmly. Not all rows give a size; the values are once, few, many and, for expanded clones, a class.

.,TRBV12-5,.,TRBJ2-3,TGTGCTAGTGGTTTGAGGCGGGGCCTTGACACAGATACGCAGTATTTT,CASGLRRGLDTDTQYF
.,TRBV19,TRBD2,TRBJ2-7,TGTGCCAGTAGTATTGGGGGGGGGAGAGGTACCTACGAGCAGTACTTC,CASSIGGGRGTYEQYF
.,TRBV14,.,TRBJ1-4,TGTGCCAGCAGCCAAGATTGGGGGCCTCGAGAAAAACTGTTTTTT,CASSQDWGPREKLFF
.,TRBV10-3,TRBD1,TRBJ2-2,TGTGCCATCAGTCCACAGGGGGCCGGCACCGGGGAGCTGTTTTTT,CAISPQGAGTGELFF
.,TRBV4-1,.,TRBJ1-2,TGCGCCAGCAGCCGACCCGACAGGAACTATGGCTACACCTTC,CASSRPDRNYGYTF
.,TRBV6-1,.,TRBJ1-2,TGTGCCAGCAGTGAATCGCAGACTTCAAACTATGGCTACACCTTC,CASSESQTSNYGYTF
.,TRBV4-2,.,TRBJ2-1,TGTGCCAGCTCCCTGAGTGGAGCGGCCGCCAATGAGCAGTTCTTC,CASSLSGAAANEQFF
.,TRBV27,TRBD1,TRBJ2-2,TGTGCTAGCAGGACAGGGGGATACGGGGAGCTGTTTTTT,CASRTGGYGELFF
.,TRBV18,TRBD1,TRBJ2-7,TGTGCCAGCTCACCCGGGACAGGGGATTACGAGCAGTACTTC,CASSPGTGDYEQYF
.,TRBV5-4,.,TRBJ2-3,TGTGCCAGCAGCTTGAGGTCAGGAAAAACAGATACGCAGTATTTT,CASSLRSGKTDTQYF
.,TRBV6-4,.,TRBJ1-2,TGTGCCAGCAGCGATAACAGGGAGCCCTATGGCTACACCTTC,CASSDNREPYGYTF
.,TRBV19,TRBD2,TRBJ2-7,TGTGCCAGTAGTACGATTAGCGGGGGGAGCTCCTACGAGCAGTACTTC,CASSTISGGSSYEQYF
.,TRBV5-4,.,TRBJ1-4,TGTGCCAGCAGCTTGAAGGGCAGTCTTTTTACCCCGCATTTT,CASSLKGSLFTPHF
few,TRBV28,TRBD2,TRBJ2-7,TGTGCCAGCAGGTCTGGGACTAGCGGGGGGGCGGGCGAGCAGTACTTC,CASRSGTSGGAGEQYF
.,TRBV11-3,.,TRBJ2-7,TGTGCCAGCAGCTTAGGGGACTACGAGCAGTACTTC,CASSLGDYEQYF
once,TRBV6-1,.,TRBJ1-3,TGTGCCAGCAGGGACGGCTCTGGAAACACCATATATTTT,CASRDGSGNTIYF
few,TRBV7-9,.,TRBJ1-1,TGTGCCAGCAGCTCCTCAGCGCCTGGCGACACTGAAGCTTTCTTT,CASSSSAPGDTEAFF
.,TRBV9,.,TRBJ2-7,TGTGCCAGCAGCGTAGGGCTGGGCTCCTACGAGCAGTACTTC,CASSVGLGSYEQYF
.,TRBV2,.,TRBJ1-1,TGTGCCAGCAGTAAGGAGGGTGAAGCTTTCTTT,CASSKEGEAFF
few,TRBV4-1,.,TRBJ1-2,TGCGCCAGCAGCCCCAGGGGAGACTATGGCTACACCTTC,CASSPRGDYGYTF
.,TRBV29-1,TRBD1,TRBJ1-1,TGCAGCGTTAATAAGGGGGCTTTCACTGAAGCTTTCTTT,CSVNKGAFTEAFF
once,TRBV5-8,TRBD1,TRBJ1-1,TGTGCCAGCAGTTTAATAGGGACAGGTAAAGCTTTCTTT,CASSLIGTGKAFF
.,TRBV7-2,TRBD2,TRBJ2-1,TGTGCCAGCAGCTTAACTGGTGGGACTAGACAATATGAGCAGTTCTTC,CASSLTGGTRQYEQFF
.,TRBV29-1,.,TRBJ2-7,TGCAGCGTTCAAGGGCCCTACGAGCAGTACTTC,CSVQGPYEQYF
.,TRBV5-5,TRBD1,TRBJ1-6,TGTGCCAGCAGCCGTGGGGGACAGGGGCGTTCACCCCTCCACTTT,CASSRGGQGRSPLHF
.,TRBV12-2,.,TRBJ2-2,TGTGCAAGTCGCTTAACTCCATCGACAGGGTTGACCGGGGAGCTGTTTTTT,CASRLTPSTGLTGELFF
few,TRBV4-1,.,TRBJ1-2,TGCGCCAGCAGCCAAGCAGATAATCGGGACTATGGCTACACCTTC,CASSQADNRDYGYTF
.,TRBV7-7,.,TRBJ2-2,TGTGCCAGCAGCTTAGCGGGAGGAATAACCGGGGAGCTGTTTTTT,CASSLAGGITGELFF
.,TRBV6-1,TRBD1,TRBJ1-2,TGTGCCAGCAGTGAAATTATGGGACAGGCCTTTGCAGCGTACACCTTC,CASSEIMGQAFAAYTF
.,TRBV27,.,TRBJ1-5,TGTGCCAGCAGTTCACCCTCCGAAGGGTATCAGCCCCAGCATTTT,CASSSPSEGYQPQHF
.,TRBV19,TRBD1,TRBJ1-5,TGTGCCAGTACGGACAGGGAGGATCAGCCCCAGCATTTT,CASTDREDQPQHF
.,TRBV9,.,TRBJ2-3,TGTGCCAGCAGCGTAGGGGAAGCTACGCAGTATTTT,CASSVGEATQYF
.,TRBV18,.,TRBJ1-1,TGTGCCAGCTCACCAGCGGGGCACGAGAACACTGAAGCTTTCTTT,CASSPAGHENTEAFF